This T cell receptor beta chain was identified during a study of human T cells and chemical hapten exposure. Overall study findings and caveats: Higher patch test scores went with higher counts of PT1 expanded TCRs. The number of TCRs over 1 in 1000 frequency stayed unchanged after DPC.

The CDR3 covers 13 residues. Germline V CDR1 and CDR2: MNHEY, SMNVEV (reference sequence). Trimming took off 6 bases at V and 5 bases at J, with 11 bases between the two ends. The study's library attached unique molecular identifiers to single cDNA molecules. MiXCR, run by TCRdb on the RACE reads, gives a single entry per CDR3 protein. Of 150,000 to 200,000 distinct CDR3 sequences listed, 20% to 25% were seen once; the top ten hold about 7%. About this clonotype: Its specificity is not known.

Time point specified: patch test 1, 2 weeks after DPC sensitization. The treatment: therapeutic diphenylcyclopropenone sensitization with weekly scalp DPC. In every case, blood was obtained before the patch test was applied. The chain links TRBV27 to TRBJ2-1, with D uncertain. The TCR originated in a woman aged 45-65 years with alopecia areata. Some clones in this sample may be carry-over from other donors' samples. The input for sequencing was whole blood, taken in connection with sensitization to the hapten diphenylcyclopropenone (DPC). DNA of the CDR3: TGTGCCAGCAGCCTAAGGTCAGACAATGAGCAGTTCTTC. Encoded protein: CASSLRSDNEQFF.